This T cell receptor (beta chain) derives from a study of cytomegalovirus exposure and HLA in healthy donors. CDR3 length equals 15 residues. Trimming took 6 bases from V and 4 from J; bases not matched to a gene: 7. Germline V gives CDR1 MNHEY, CDR2 SVGAGI. With 60 Vbeta and 13 Jbeta primers, the PCR was carried out. The data were produced by immunoSEQ multiplex PCR, yet TCRdb's version contains in-frame clones alone and is incomplete. The table lists about 140,000 clones, 77% of them singletons. The receptor comes from a female donor in good health and CMV-seronegative. The chain combines TRBV6-5 with TRBJ2-7, with 12 positions matching TRBD2. The sequenced sample was PBMCs. CDR3 amino acids: CASSLTSGSLYEQYF. The CDR3, as DNA: TGTGCCAGCAGCCTGACTAGCGGGAGTCTTTACGAGCAGTACTTC.